A single sample is the source of the 21 T cell receptor beta chains below, sequenced in a study of cytomegalovirus exposure and HLA in healthy donors. PCR used 60 Vbeta primers and 13 Jbeta primers. TCRdb's copy holds only in-frame clones and misses some; the assay was immunoSEQ multiplex PCR. The data contain 200,000 or so clones, around 75% of them singletons. The source material was PBMCs. These receptors were collected from a woman aged 25 to 45 in good health and CMV-seropositive.

On this clone: The junction departs from the called germline gene at one end, perhaps through a read error. This chain uses TRBV5-8 with TRBJ1-5, with 7 bases matching TRBD1. The CDR3 extends over 12 amino acids. Germline-derived CDR1 and CDR2 are SGHTS and YDEGEE. DNA of the CDR3: TGTGCCAGCAGCCTGACCGGCGGGACAGCCAGTTTT. Translated, it gives CASSLTGGTASF. The entire variable domain, with the rest obtained from reference TRBV5-8 and TRBJ1-5, is as follows: EAGVTQSPTHLIKTRGQQATLRCSPISGHTSVYWYQQALGLGLQFLLWYDEGEERNRGNFPPRFSGRQFPNYSSELNVNALELEDSALYLCASSLTGGTASFGDGTRLSIL.

The rearrangement uses TRBV19 and TRBJ1-4; D not certain. The V gene's germline CDR1 is LNHDA and CDR2 SQIVND (reference sequence). V was pared by 6 bases and J by 7 bases, with 9 bases between. There are 12 residues in the CDR3. CDR3 nucleotide sequence: TGTGCCAGTAGCTTGCTCGGTGAAAAACTGTTTTTT. Amino acids: CASSLLGEKLFF.

The rearrangement links TRBV2 to TRBJ2-4; D possibly corresponds to TRBD1 (7 bases). CDR1 is SNHLY, CDR2 FYNNEI, per germline. V dropped 6 bases and J dropped 7 bases, with 10 bases sitting between them. This CDR3 spans 12 amino acids. The CDR3 sequence is CASRAGGNIQYF. The CDR3 coding sequence is TGTGCCAGCAGAGCAGGGGGGAACATTCAGTACTTC.

The rearrangement links TRBV21-1 to TRBJ2-5; the table's D call, TRBD2, has no DNA check behind it. TRBV21-1 counts as a pseudogene. The CDR3 sequence is 12 residues long. The CDR3 region is CASSKVMETQYF. The CDR3 region has the DNA TGTGCCAGCAGCAAAGTTATGGAGACCCAGTACTTC.

The V call is TRBV29-1, the J call TRBJ1-2; maybe TRBD1 (6 bases). The CDR3 has 13 amino acids. CDR1 and CDR2 from the germline V gene are SQVTM and ANQGSEA. Between the trimmed V and J ends, which lost 4 bases and 6 bases, there was a span of 15 bases. The CDR3 sequence is CSVASGGANGYTF. The CDR3 DNA reads TGCAGCGTTGCATCGGGGGGCGCGAATGGCTACACCTTC.

The chain recombines TRBV19 with TRBJ2-1; 12 bases match TRBD2. This CDR3 is 15 amino acids long. V lost 7 bases, J lost 4 bases, and 5 bases stayed unmatched. In germline, CDR1 is LNHDA, CDR2 SQIVND (reference sequence). CDR3 DNA sequence: TGTGCCAGTACCCCAGGGACTAGCGGGTACAATGAGCAGTTCTTC. Its protein is CASTPGTSGYNEQFF.

V is TRBV10-2 and J is TRBJ1-3; D is possibly TRBD1 (5 bases). Germline-derived CDR1 and CDR2 are WSHSY and SAAADI. This CDR3 comprises 15 residues. V lost 8 bases to trimming and J lost 3 bases, with 17 bases between them. The CDR3 spells CASGVGGGNGNTIYF. In DNA, the CDR3 is TGCGCCAGCGGAGTGGGGGGAGGGAATGGAAACACCATATATTTT.

The chain carries TRBV15 and TRBJ2-2; D is perhaps TRBD2 (5 bases). V lost 4 bases to trimming and J lost 7 bases, with 7 bases between them. The CDR3 runs to 12 residues. Germline V gene lookup returns CDR1 LNHNV and CDR2 YYDKDF (reference sequence). In nucleotides, the CDR3 is TGTGCCACCAGCACCGGGGTCGGGGAGCTGTTTTTT. It is translated as CATSTGVGELFF.

The chain is built from TRBV18 and TRBJ2-3; TRBD1 matches at 10 bases. V lost 3 bases and J lost 2; bases outside the gene matches: 8. Per germline, CDR1 KGHSH and CDR2 LQKENI. The CDR3 runs 17 residues. CDR3 coding DNA: TGTGCCAGCTCACCCCTACCCGGGACAGGGGTCACAGATACGCAGTATTTT. Amino acid sequence: CASSPLPGTGVTDTQYF. The complete variable domain, with remaining parts taken from reference TRBV18 and TRBJ2-3, reads NAGVMQNPRHLVRRRGQEARLRCSPMKGHSHVYWYRQLPEEGLKFMVYLQKENIIDESGMPKERFSAEFPKEGPSILRIQQVVRGDSAAYFCASSPLPGTGVTDTQYFGPGTRLTVL.

The chain couples TRBV2 to TRBJ1-1; 9 bases are shared with TRBD1. The CDR3 is 14 residues long. V was pared by 7 bases and J by 4 bases, with 7 bases of the junction left unmatched. Germline V gene data show CDR1 as SNHLY and CDR2 as FYNNEI. CDR3 loop: CASTQETGGTEAFF. The CDR3 region has the DNA TGTGCCAGCACCCAGGAGACAGGGGGCACTGAAGCTTTCTTT. Full variable domain (remainder filled in from reference TRBV2 and TRBJ1-1): EPEVTQTPSHQVTQMGQEVILRCVPISNHLYFYWYRQILGQKVEFLVSFYNNEISEKSEIFDDQFSVERPDGSNFTLKIRSTKLEDSAMYFCASTQETGGTEAFFGQGTRLTVV.

This sequence joins TRBV14 and TRBJ1-3; tentatively, D is TRBD1 (6 bases). The CDR3 spans 14 residues. Germline V lookup: CDR1 SGHDN, CDR2 FVKESK. V lost 4 bases and J lost 4, with 11 bases in between. The chain's CDR3 is CASSLNRAGNTIYF. CDR3 DNA sequence: TGTGCCAGCAGCCTCAACAGGGCCGGAAACACCATATATTTT.

This chain uses TRBV5-1 with TRBJ2-2; 7 bases fit TRBD1. The CDR3 contains 15 residues. The germline V gene has CDR1 SGHRS and CDR2 YFSETQ. Trimming removed 5 bases from V and 0 bases from J; junction bases left unmatched: 4. The CDR3 sequence is CASREGASNTGELFF. CDR3 bases: TGCGCCAGCAGAGAGGGGGCCTCGAACACCGGGGAGCTGTTTTTT. The variable domain in full, completed from reference TRBV5-1 and TRBJ2-2, reads KAGVTQTPRYLIKTRGQQVTLSCSPISGHRSVSWYQQTPGQGLQFLFEYFSETQRNKGNFPGRFSGRQFSNSRSEMNVSTLELGDSALYLCASREGASNTGELFFGEGSRLTVL.

This clone was recorded only once. The chain uses TRBV5-1 and TRBJ1-1; 7 nucleotides align to TRBD1. Per the germline V gene, CDR1 is SGHRS and CDR2 is YFSETQ. V shed 4 bases, J shed 2 bases, and the junction held 5 bases outside the gene matches. CDR3 size: 14 residues. The CDR3 reads CASSPRQGNTEAFF. The CDR3 bases are TGCGCCAGCAGCCCTAGACAGGGTAACACTGAAGCTTTCTTT.

This clone appeared once. The chain links TRBV10-3 to TRBJ2-7; 9 bases are shared with TRBD2. After removal of 9 bases from V and 4 bases from J, the junction contained 7 bases not matched to a gene. Germline CDR1 and CDR2: ENHRY and SYGVKD. CDR3 length equals 13 residues. The CDR3 DNA reads TGTGCCATGAGCGGGGGGCCTCTTTACGAGCAGTACTTC. This sequence encodes CAMSGGPLYEQYF.

In its sample, this clone was seen a few times. V gene TRBV27 combines with J gene TRBJ2-7; D may be TRBD1 (5 bases). This CDR3 contains 14 residues. The V end was cut by 5 bases, the J end by 5 bases, with 16 bases between. Germline V gene data show CDR1 as MNHEY and CDR2 as SMNVEV (reference sequence). The CDR3 reads CASSPGWLMNEQYF. CDR3 bases: TGTGCCAGCAGTCCAGGGTGGTTGATGAACGAGCAGTACTTC.

The gene calls are TRBV6-6 and TRBJ2-2; D possibly corresponds to TRBD2 (6 bases). Germline-derived CDR1 and CDR2 are MNHNY and SVGAGI (reference sequence). Deletions cut 2 bases from V and 5 bases from J, with 15 bases between. The CDR3 extends over 16 amino acids. In DNA form, the CDR3 reads TGTGCCAGCAGTTACCGGGACTCCAACCGGACCGGGGAGCTGTTTTTT. It specifies CASSYRDSNRTGELFF.

The J gene is TRBJ2-3, the V gene TRBV28; D perhaps matches TRBD2 (5 bases). The germline gives CDR1 MDHEN, CDR2 SYDVKM. V lost 3 bases and J 2 bases, leaving 9 bases between the germline ends. CDR3 length: 14 amino acids. In DNA form, the CDR3 reads TGTGCCAGCAGTTTCAGGCTAGCCACAGATACGCAGTATTTT. Translating it yields CASSFRLATDTQYF.

In its sample, this clone was seen a few times. The rearrangement uses TRBV7-3 and TRBJ2-7; D call uncertain. The CDR3 is 13 amino acids. The germline CDR1 and CDR2 sequences are SGHTA and FQGTGA. V was shortened by 0 bases and J by 3 bases, with 6 bases between the two germline ends. The CDR3 nucleotides are TGTGCCAGCAGCTTAACCCCCAACTACGAGCAGTACTTC. Encoded protein: CASSLTPNYEQYF.

The rearrangement links TRBV5-1 to TRBJ1-2; D ambiguous. Germline V lookup: CDR1 SGHRS, CDR2 YFSETQ. V shed 3 bases and J shed 4 bases, with 10 bases lying between them. CDR3 length equals 13 residues. DNA for the CDR3: TGCGCCAGCAGCTGGGAGTTAGGCTATGGCTACACCTTC. Protein sequence: CASSWELGYGYTF.

The rearrangement joins TRBV5-1 to TRBJ1-2, with no clear D. This CDR3 spans 16 amino acids. The ends were cut back, 6 bases at V and 5 bases at J, with 23 bases in the middle. Germline V gene sequence: CDR1 SGHRS, CDR2 YFSETQ. In DNA form, the CDR3 reads TGCGCCAGCACCCCGGAGGGCCGGGATGGTCGGTATGGCTACACCTTC. This encodes CASTPEGRDGRYGYTF.

This chain connects TRBV7-2 to TRBJ2-5; D perhaps matches TRBD2 (6 bases). The ends were cut back, 3 bases at V and 2 bases at J, with 19 bases in the middle. Germline assignment: CDR1 SGHTA and CDR2 FQGNSA. CDR3 size: 17 residues. The CDR3 sequence: CASSFTYPGLEQETQYF. Here the CDR3 DNA reads TGTGCCAGCAGCTTCACCTACCCGGGACTGGAGCAAGAGACCCAGTACTTC.